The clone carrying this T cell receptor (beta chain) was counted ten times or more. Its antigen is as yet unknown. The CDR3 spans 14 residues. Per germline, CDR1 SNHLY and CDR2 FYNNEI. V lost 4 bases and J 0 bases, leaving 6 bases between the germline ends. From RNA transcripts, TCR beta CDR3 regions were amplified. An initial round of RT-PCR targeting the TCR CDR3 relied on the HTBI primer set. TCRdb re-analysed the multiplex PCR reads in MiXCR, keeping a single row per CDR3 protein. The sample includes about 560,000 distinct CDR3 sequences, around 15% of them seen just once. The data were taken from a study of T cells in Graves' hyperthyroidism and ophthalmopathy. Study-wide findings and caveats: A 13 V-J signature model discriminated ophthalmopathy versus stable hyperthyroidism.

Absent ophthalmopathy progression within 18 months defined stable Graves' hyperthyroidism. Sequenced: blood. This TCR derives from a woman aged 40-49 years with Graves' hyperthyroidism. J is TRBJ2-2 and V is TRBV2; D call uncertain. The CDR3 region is CASSAVSNTGELFF. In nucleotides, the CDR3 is TGTGCCAGCAGTGCGGTATCGAACACCGGGGAGCTGTTTTTT.